Below are 30 T cell receptor beta chains sequenced from a single sample in a study of vaccination and CD4 T cells after COVID-19. Cultured CD4+ T cells had their DNA profiled by the Oncomine TCR Beta short-read assay. TCRdb fed the PCR reads into MiXCR, producing one record per CDR3 protein. The table shows about 15,000 distinct CDR3 sequences, with approximately 60% occurring only once. These TCRs are of unknown antigen specificity. Noted treatment: approximately nine-day PBMC culture with coronavirus spike peptide pools or control peptides (ViraFEST assay). The sequencing input was CD4+ T cells from blood, cultured in vitro. The receptors here all came from a human donor who had recovered from COVID-19.

This chain uses TRBV5-4 with TRBJ2-3; 9 bases are a match to TRBD2. CDR1 is SGHNT and CDR2 is YYREEE in the germline V gene (reference sequence). This CDR3 has 13 residues. Trimming at V came to 4 bases and at J to 6 bases, leaving 3 bases not matched to a gene. The CDR3 region is CASSITSGDTQYF. The CDR3 nucleotides are TGTGCCAGCAGCATAACTAGCGGGGATACGCAGTATTTT.

The chain joins TRBV9 to TRBJ2-1, with a possible D match to TRBD2 (5 bases). CDR1 SGDLS and CDR2 YYNGEE come from the germline V gene. Trimming stripped 1 base from V and 5 bases from J, with 13 bases between. The CDR3 contains 15 residues. This CDR3 is CASSVTPGGHNEQFF. As DNA, the CDR3 is TGTGCCAGCAGCGTAACCCCAGGCGGGCACAATGAGCAGTTCTTC.

DNA for the CDR3: TGTGCCAGCAGTCCAAGGGGCGGCCGGGAGCTGTTTTTT. Its translation is CASSPRGGRELFF. The J gene is TRBJ2-2, the V gene TRBV7-2; tentatively, D is TRBD1 (5 bases). The CDR3 extends over 13 amino acids. The ends were cut back, 6 bases at V and 9 bases at J, with 14 bases in the middle. From germline, CDR1 is SGHTA and CDR2 FQGNSA.

The CDR3 region is CASSLGRVDTIYF. CDR3 coding DNA: TGTGCCAGCAGCTTAGGTCGTGTAGACACCATATATTTT. The chain combines TRBV7-9 with TRBJ1-3, with unresolved D. Germline V gene sequence: CDR1 SEHNR, CDR2 FQNEAQ (reference sequence). V shed 1 base and J shed 8 bases, with 9 bases lying between them. The CDR3 contains 13 residues. The entire variable domain, with the rest obtained from reference TRBV7-9 and TRBJ1-3, is as follows: DTGVSQNPRHKITKRGQNVTFRCDPISEHNRLYWYRQTLGQGPEFLTYFQNEAQLEKSRLLSDRFSAERPKGSFSTLEIQRTEQGDSAMYLCASSLGRVDTIYFGEGSWLTVV.

This clonotype showed up just a few times. The chain joins TRBV7-9 to TRBJ2-1, with 7 bases lining up with TRBD2. The germline CDR1 and CDR2 sequences are SEHNR and FQNEAQ (reference sequence). Trimming took 8 bases from V and 0 from J; bases not matched to a gene: 1. The CDR3 is 13 residues long. The CDR3, as DNA: TGTGCCAGCCAGCGGGACTCCTACAATGAGCAGTTCTTC. Amino acids: CASQRDSYNEQFF. Full variable domain (remainder filled in from reference TRBV7-9 and TRBJ2-1): DTGVSQNPRHKITKRGQNVTFRCDPISEHNRLYWYRQTLGQGPEFLTYFQNEAQLEKSRLLSDRFSAERPKGSFSTLEIQRTEQGDSAMYLCASQRDSYNEQFFGPGTRLTVL.

The chain uses TRBV20-1 and TRBJ1-1; 10 nucleotides line up with TRBD1. With V trimmed by 3 bases and J by 4 bases, 11 bases remained unmatched. The CDR3 is 16 amino acids. Germline loops: CDR1 DFQATT, CDR2 SNEGSKA (reference sequence). The CDR3 nucleotides read TGCAGTGCTAGGGTCCCGGGACAGGGGCGCGTCACTGAAGCTTTCTTT. Protein product: CSARVPGQGRVTEAFF.

The chain employs TRBV4-2 and TRBJ2-7, with 8 bases fitting TRBD2. This CDR3 has 16 amino acids. The germline V gene encodes CDR1 LGHNA and CDR2 YNFKEQ. The V and J ends lost 0 bases and 4 bases, in that order; junction bases with no gene match: 8. CDR3 coding DNA: TGTGCCAGCAGCCAAGATGCACGGGAGGGCCCTTACGAGCAGTACTTC. Residues: CASSQDAREGPYEQYF.

This clonotype was counted a few times. The V call is TRBV27, the J call TRBJ2-7, with D perhaps matching TRBD1 (5 bases). The CDR3 extends over 12 amino acids. V gave up 8 bases and J gave up 5 bases, with 13 bases separating them. The germline gives CDR1 MNHEY, CDR2 SMNVEV (reference sequence). The CDR3 nucleotides read TGTGCCAGCCTTCAGGGAAATGACGAGCAGTACTTC. Translated, it gives CASLQGNDEQYF.

This clonotype was detected a few times. The V and J genes are TRBV2 and TRBJ1-6, with 7 bases that match TRBD1. J was trimmed by 9 bases and V by 6 bases; bases with no gene match: 5. Germline V gene data show CDR1 as SNHLY and CDR2 as FYNNEI. The CDR3 runs to 13 residues. The CDR3 here is CASSDREGSPLHF. In DNA, the CDR3 is TGTGCCAGCAGCGACAGGGAAGGTTCACCCCTCCACTTT.

This rearrangement joins TRBV20-1 to TRBJ1-1; 8 bases agree with TRBD1. The germline CDR1 and CDR2 sequences are DFQATT and SNEGSKA (reference sequence). After removal of 6 bases from V and 1 base from J, the junction contained 1 base not matched to a gene. This CDR3 contains 12 residues. CDR3 protein: CSADRGNTEAFF. The CDR3 DNA reads TGCAGTGCCGACAGGGGGAACACTGAAGCTTTCTTT.

The genes are TRBV20-1 and TRBJ1-5; maybe TRBD1 (5 bases). Trimming removed 0 bases from V and 7 bases from J, with 22 bases in between. Germline lookup yields CDR1 DFQATT and CDR2 SNEGSKA (reference sequence). The CDR3 spans 17 residues. The CDR3, as DNA: TGCAGTGCTAGAGATTCGCGGGGAGGCAGGGTGAAACAGCCCCAGCATTTT. This encodes CSARDSRGGRVKQPQHF.

The chain recombines TRBV30 with TRBJ1-2, with 9 positions matching TRBD1. Trimming took 2 bases from V and 4 from J; bases not matched to a gene: 2. The V gene's germline CDR1 is GTSNPN and CDR2 SVGIG (reference sequence). CDR3 size: 13 residues. This CDR3 reads CAWSMDRGYGYTF. The DNA of the CDR3 is TGTGCCTGGAGTATGGACAGGGGCTATGGCTACACCTTC.

This sequence joins TRBV6-2 or TRBV6-3 and TRBJ2-4; the match to TRBD1 covers 7 bases. The CDR3 runs to 16 residues. CDR1 MNHEY and CDR2 SVGEGT come from the germline V gene. CDR3 in amino acids: CASKPGQPNTKNIQYF. Written as DNA, the CDR3 is TGTGCTTCAAAACCGGGACAGCCAAATACCAAAAACATTCAGTACTTC.

V usage is TRBV28 and J usage is TRBJ2-3; D ambiguous. The CDR3 is made up of 15 amino acids. From germline, CDR1 is MDHEN and CDR2 SYDVKM. Trimming removed 6 bases from V and 1 base from J, with 14 bases in between. Written as DNA, the CDR3 is TGTGCCAGCAGCCGAAGTGGGGTTCGCACAGATACGCAGTATTTT. Its protein product is CASSRSGVRTDTQYF.

This clonotype was seen a few times. The chain couples TRBV7-7 to TRBJ2-2; TRBD2 agrees at 7 bases. This CDR3 contains 15 residues. Germline CDR1 is SSHAT and CDR2 is FNYEAQ (reference sequence). Unmatched junction bases numbered 8, after V lost 5 bases and J lost 5 bases. CDR3 bases: TGTGCCAGCAGCACCCGGGACGGGGGGACCGGGGAGCTGTTTTTT. This gives the protein CASSTRDGGTGELFF.

The CDR3 DNA is TGTGCCAGCAGCTTAGCGGTCAGCCACAATGAGCAGTTCTTC. This codes for CASSLAVSHNEQFF. The chain is built from TRBV7-8 and TRBJ2-1; no reliable D call. Germline V gene lookup returns CDR1 SGHVS and CDR2 FQNEAQ. The CDR3 consists of 14 residues. V was trimmed by 0 bases and J by 5 bases, leaving 8 bases between them.

V gene TRBV19 combines with J gene TRBJ2-2; 15 nucleotides match TRBD2. This CDR3 is 17 amino acids long. Germline V CDR1 and CDR2: LNHDA, SQIVND (reference sequence). V dropped 5 bases and J dropped 5; count of bases not matched to a gene: 6. The DNA of the CDR3 is TGTGCCAGTAGTCCGGGACTAGCGGGAGGCGGGACCGGGGAGCTGTTTTTT. This codes for CASSPGLAGGGTGELFF.

The sample holds a few counts of this clonotype. The chain carries TRBV20-1 and TRBJ2-3; D ambiguous. CDR3 length: 13 residues. Germline values: CDR1 DFQATT, CDR2 SNEGSKA (reference sequence). Trimming left V 3 bases short and J 2 bases short, with 9 bases between. The CDR3 is CSASLGSTDTQYF. The CDR3 DNA is TGCAGTGCTAGTTTAGGATCCACAGATACGCAGTATTTT.

The J gene is TRBJ2-1, the V gene TRBV5-4; weak D call: TRBD2 (7 bases). Germline CDR1 reads SGHNT; CDR2 reads YYREEE (reference sequence). V was clipped by 3 bases and J by 6 bases, with 25 bases between them. The CDR3 spans 18 residues. The chain's CDR3 is CASSSGALGGRAPNEQFF. The CDR3 nucleotides read TGTGCCAGCAGCTCGGGGGCCCTTGGGGGGAGGGCCCCCAATGAGCAGTTCTTC.

The chain combines TRBV6-4 with TRBJ2-3, with D hard to call. Between the trimmed V and J ends, which lost 0 bases and 5 bases, there was a span of 6 bases. This CDR3 is built from 13 residues. Germline V lookup: CDR1 MRHNA, CDR2 SNTAGT. As DNA, the CDR3 is TGTGCCAGCAGTGACTCCACCGGAGATACGCAGTATTTT. Its translation is CASSDSTGDTQYF.

The chain recombines TRBV20-1 with TRBJ1-2; 9 bases are shared with TRBD1. The CDR3 contains 16 residues. Germline trimming cut 2 bases from V and 4 bases from J; bases unmatched to any gene: 11. Germline CDR1 is DFQATT and CDR2 is SNEGSKA (reference sequence). In DNA, the CDR3 is TGCAGTGCTAGACCATTTAACAGGGGGCGAGGCTATGGCTACACCTTC. Amino acids: CSARPFNRGRGYGYTF.

This chain connects TRBV20-1 to TRBJ1-5; tentatively, D is TRBD1 (5 bases). Germline V gives CDR1 DFQATT, CDR2 SNEGSKA (reference sequence). V lost 0 bases and J 6 bases, leaving 18 bases between the germline ends. The CDR3 runs 16 residues. The CDR3 is CSARDEPRTGGQPQHF. The CDR3 region has the DNA TGCAGTGCTAGAGATGAACCCCGCACCGGGGGTCAGCCCCAGCATTTT.

A few counts support this clonotype. The chain is built from TRBV20-1 and TRBJ1-5; no clear D. The V end was cut by 5 bases, the J end by 0 bases, with 11 bases between. The germline V gene has CDR1 DFQATT and CDR2 SNEGSKA (reference sequence). The CDR3 runs 14 residues. CDR3 amino acids: CSAAGPISNQPQHF. CDR3 DNA sequence: TGCAGTGCTGCCGGTCCTATTAGCAATCAGCCCCAGCATTTT.

The chain recombines TRBV5-4 with TRBJ2-7, with 7 nucleotides matching TRBD2. The V segment lost 4 bases and the J segment 6 bases; nucleotides outside the gene matches: 10. There are 14 residues in the CDR3. Germline V gene sequence: CDR1 SGHNT, CDR2 YYREEE (reference sequence). The CDR3 reads CASSVGGPAFEQYF. The CDR3 DNA reads as TGTGCCAGCAGCGTGGGAGGGCCGGCATTCGAGCAGTACTTC.

The rearrangement uses TRBV7-2 and TRBJ2-1; D not resolved. The germline V and J ends were trimmed by 2 bases and 7 bases, with 12 bases remaining between them. The CDR3 covers 14 residues. The germline CDR1 and CDR2 sequences are SGHTA and FQGNSA. The CDR3 nucleotides are TGTGCCAGCAGCTTACTTGGCGCTGGGAATGAGCAGTTCTTC. Translation gives CASSLLGAGNEQFF.

The chain uses TRBV27 and TRBJ1-6; D ambiguous. The ends were cut back, 2 bases at V and 7 bases at J, with 3 bases in the middle. This CDR3 has 12 residues. CDR1 MNHEY and CDR2 SMNVEV come from the germline V gene (reference sequence). Here the CDR3 DNA reads TGTGCCAGCAGTTTAATAAATTCACCCCTCCACTTT. Amino acids: CASSLINSPLHF.

The chain employs TRBV6-1 and TRBJ1-2; D unresolved. The germline V gene encodes CDR1 MNHNS and CDR2 SASEGT. The CDR3 runs 15 residues. V gave up 2 bases and J gave up 2 bases, with 12 bases separating them. CDR3: CASSESPAKNYGYTF. Here the CDR3 DNA reads TGTGCCAGCAGTGAATCCCCAGCAAAGAACTATGGCTACACCTTC.

The CDR3 here is CASSTRPDRREKLFF. The DNA for the CDR3 is TGTGCCAGCAGTACCCGACCCGATCGACGGGAAAAACTGTTTTTT. This chain uses TRBV6-1 with TRBJ1-4; no firm D call. CDR1 is MNHNS, CDR2 SASEGT, per germline. V was clipped by 5 bases and J by 8 bases, with 18 bases between them. CDR3 length: 15 amino acids.

The chain carries TRBV7-3 and TRBJ1-2; TRBD1 aligns across 8 bases. The length of the CDR3 is 15 residues. Germline V CDR1 and CDR2: SGHTA, FQGTGA. With V trimmed by 4 bases and J by 4 bases, 8 bases remained unmatched. For the CDR3, the DNA is TGTGCCAGCAGCTACTCTCCGGGACAGGCCTATGGCTACACCTTC. Its translation: CASSYSPGQAYGYTF.

The chain is built from TRBV2 and TRBJ2-5; D call uncertain. The CDR3 loop spans 13 amino acids. With 4 bases removed from V and 5 bases from J, the gap between germline ends came to 11 bases. Per the germline V gene, CDR1 is SNHLY and CDR2 is FYNNEI. CDR3 sequence (DNA): TGTGCCAGCAGTGGGCAAACGGGTGAGACCCAGTACTTC. Protein sequence: CASSGQTGETQYF.